This TCR beta chain was captured by sequencing in a study of blood T cell repertoires in COVID-19. V dropped 2 bases and J dropped 7 bases, with 15 bases sitting between them. Germline V lookup: CDR1 MNHNS, CDR2 SASEGT. The CDR3 covers 15 residues. Some clones are missing from TCRdb's copy, which holds only in-frame ones; the method was immunoSEQ multiplex PCR. This table holds some 270,000 clones, roughly 84% found once. The TCR comes from a person aged 70 to 79 with COVID-19, enrolled during active disease. The V and J genes are TRBV6-1 and TRBJ1-5, with D unclear. The sequencing sample was made of peripheral blood. The DNA for the CDR3 is TGTGCCAGCAGTGAATGGTCTGATTCGGTACAGCCCCAGCATTTT. This codes for CASSEWSDSVQPQHF.